A single sample is the source of the 32 T cell receptor beta chains below, sequenced in a study of T cell clonality in common variable immunodeficiency (dated by TCRdb to about 2015). The method was the immunoSEQ multiplex PCR assay. TCRdb holds this immuneACCESS table with in-frame rearrangements only. Some clones are missing; in checked studies, unresolved V genes explain under half, and the rest has no known cause. This sample includes around 45,000 clones, and none of them was observed just once. The ten most abundant clones make up roughly 6.2% of the sample. Sequences were obtained from peripheral blood mononuclear cells. The receptor set was obtained from a person aged 18 to 75 in good health.

This clone was seen at least ten times. The read ends 3 residues shy of where the CDR3 ends; the end is completed using the germline J gene. The chain uses TRBV19 and TRBJ2-3; 7 bases line up with TRBD2. Germline V gives CDR1 LNHDA, CDR2 SQIVND (reference sequence). Trimming cost V 7 bases and J 3 bases; bases outside gene matches: 7. The CDR3 sequence is 14 residues long. This CDR3 is CASNRWGGTDTQYF. The sequenced part of the CDR3 DNA is TGTGCCAGTAATCGGTGGGGGGGGACAGATACG.

A few counts support this clone. The read ends 3 residues before the CDR3 terminus; that terminus is restored from the germline J gene. The chain carries TRBV30 and TRBJ1-6; possible D gene TRBD1, 5 bases. V was pared by 5 bases and J by 7 bases, with 15 bases between. This CDR3 has 14 residues. Germline assignment: CDR1 GTSNPN and CDR2 SVGIG (reference sequence). CDR3 DNA (partial): TGTGCCTGGGAAACAGGAATGGGCAATTCACCC. Its translation: CAWETGMGNSP. The CDR3 in its entirety is CAWETGMGNSPLHF.

On this clone itself: One base away lies a much larger clone, so this may be a sequencing read error. The missing CDR3 end, 3 residues past where the read stops, is filled in from the germline J gene. The gene calls are TRBV19 and TRBJ1-2, with a tentative D call TRBD1 (5 bases). Germline values: CDR1 LNHDA, CDR2 SQIVND (reference sequence). V was clipped by 7 bases and J by 6 bases, with 24 bases between them. The CDR3 length is 16 residues. CDR3: CASTTSRGDRSHGYTF. The CDR3 DNA, read in part, is TGTGCCAGTACCACTTCACGAGGAGACAGATCCCATGGC.

This clone was observed many times. Read coverage stops 3 residues before the CDR3 terminus; the germline J gene supplies the remainder. V is TRBV7-9 and J is TRBJ1-1; possible D gene TRBD1, 5 bases. Germline V gives CDR1 SEHNR, CDR2 FQNEAQ (reference sequence). Trimming took 5 bases from V and 7 from J, leaving 14 bases between them. This CDR3 is built from 13 residues. The CDR3 reads CASSPPERGEAFF. The sequenced CDR3 bases are TGTGCCAGCAGCCCCCCGGAAAGGGGTGAA. The full variable domain, in which reference TRBV7-9 and TRBJ1-1 provide the parts outside the CDR3, is DTGVSQNPRHKITKRGQNVTFRCDPISEHNRLYWYRQTLGQGPEFLTYFQNEAQLEKSRLLSDRFSAERPKGSFSTLEIQRTEQGDSAMYLCASSPPERGEAFFGQGTRLTVV.

This clone was found many times. The observed sequence ends 3 residues before the CDR3 terminus, with the missing tail filled in from the germline J gene. The V gene is TRBV5-1, the J gene TRBJ1-2, with D possibly matching TRBD1 (5 bases). Trimming cost V 3 bases and J 7 bases, with 10 bases left between them. CDR3 length: 12 residues. Germline V gene lookup returns CDR1 SGHRS and CDR2 YFSETQ. CDR3 bases read: TGCGCCAGCAGCTCCCAGGGTAGTGGC. This gives the protein CASSSQGSG. The complete CDR3 sequence is CASSSQGSGYTF. The complete variable domain, with remaining parts taken from reference TRBV5-1 and TRBJ1-2, reads KAGVTQTPRYLIKTRGQQVTLSCSPISGHRSVSWYQQTPGQGLQFLFEYFSETQRNKGNFPGRFSGRQFSNSRSEMNVSTLELGDSALYLCASSSQGSGYTFGSGTRLTVV.

In this sample, this clone turned up many times. The CDR3 extends 3 residues past the end of the read, so its final part is completed from the germline J gene. The chain joins TRBV10-3 to TRBJ1-1; D may be TRBD1 (6 bases). Per the germline V gene, CDR1 is ENHRY and CDR2 is SYGVKD. This CDR3 has 14 amino acids. Trimming shortened V by 8 bases and J by 2 bases, and 15 bases separated the two germline ends. The CDR3 sequence is CAILGQQGNTEAFF. The sequenced part of the CDR3 DNA is TGTGCCATCTTAGGCCAACAGGGAAACACTGAA.

This clone was seen repeatedly, ten times or more. The CDR3 end falls 3 residues outside the read, so it is completed with the germline J gene. The V call is TRBV12-3 or TRBV12-4, the J call TRBJ1-2; 8 bases are shared with TRBD1. The CDR3 is made up of 14 amino acids. Trimming at V came to 5 bases and at J to 5 bases, leaving 7 bases not matched to a gene. CDR3 in amino acids: CASSPGQGLYGYTF. Incomplete CDR3 DNA: TGTGCCAGCAGTCCCGGACAGGGACTTTATGGC.

This clone has ten or more counts. The read terminates 3 residues before the CDR3 end, so the remaining end is supplied by the germline J gene. This chain links TRBV30 with TRBJ1-1, with D uncertain. The V gene lost 2 bases and the J gene lost 6 bases, with 10 bases spanning the gap. Germline CDR1 reads GTSNPN; CDR2 reads SVGIG (reference sequence). The CDR3 runs 12 residues. This CDR3 reads CAWSSTRAEAFF. Partial CDR3 DNA: TGTGCCTGGAGTTCGACTCGCGCTGAA.

Ten or more counts support this clone. Read sequence stops 3 residues before the CDR3 end, and the germline J gene provides the missing end. The chain employs TRBV5-6 and TRBJ1-4; TRBD1 matches 7 bases. The CDR3 totals 13 residues. Trimming removed 5 bases from V and 6 bases from J; junction bases left unmatched: 4. CDR1 is SGHDT and CDR2 is YYEEEE in the germline V gene. This chain's CDR3 is CASRGQLDEKLFF. The CDR3 bases that were read are TGTGCCAGCAGGGGACAGCTGGATGAAAAA. Drawing the rest from reference TRBV5-6 and TRBJ1-4, the complete variable domain is DAGVTQSPTHLIKTRGQQVTLRCSPKSGHDTVSWYQQALGQGPQFIFQYYEEEERQRGNFPDRFSGHQFPNYSSELNVNALLLGDSALYLCASRGQLDEKLFFGSGTQLSVL.

Only a few counts were recorded for this clone. The DNA read from the CDR3 is TGTGCCAGCAGCTTAGGTGGGACTAGCGCCTACGAC. This translates into CASSLGGTSAYD. The whole CDR3 is CASSLGGTSAYDYTF. The V and J genes are TRBV7-9 and TRBJ1-2; TRBD1 might be the D (5 bases). With the read ending 3 residues before the CDR3 end, the germline J gene is used to fill in that end. CDR3 size: 15 residues. CDR1 is SEHNR, CDR2 FQNEAQ, per germline (reference sequence).

Ten or more counts support this clone. The read falls 3 residues short of the CDR3 end, and the missing part is taken from the germline J gene. The rearrangement joins TRBV12-3 or TRBV12-4 to TRBJ2-7, with 10 bases lining up with TRBD2. J was trimmed by 3 bases and V by 4 bases; bases with no gene match: 6. The length of the CDR3 is 15 residues. CDR3 in amino acids: CASSSLAGGLYEQYF. The sequenced part of the CDR3 DNA is TGTGCCAGCAGTTCGTTAGCGGGGGGCCTCTACGAG.

This clone was recorded many times. With the read ending 3 residues before the CDR3 end, the germline J gene is used to fill in that end. The genes are TRBV5-1 and TRBJ1-6; possible D gene TRBD1, 6 bases. The germline V and J ends were trimmed by 1 base and 9 bases, with 14 bases remaining between them. CDR3 length: 15 amino acids. In germline, CDR1 is SGHRS, CDR2 YFSETQ. The sequenced part of the CDR3 DNA is TGCGCCAGCAGCTTGAGAAGCAGGGGTCCTTCACCC. This translates into CASSLRSRGPSP. The complete CDR3 sequence is CASSLRSRGPSPLHF. Filled out from reference TRBV5-1 and TRBJ1-6, the complete variable domain reads KAGVTQTPRYLIKTRGQQVTLSCSPISGHRSVSWYQQTPGQGLQFLFEYFSETQRNKGNFPGRFSGRQFSNSRSEMNVSTLELGDSALYLCASSLRSRGPSPLHFGNGTRLTVT.

CDR3 in amino acids: CASSEGLGRGDIGYTF. The DNA read from the CDR3 is TGTGCCAGCAGTGAAGGGCTGGGACGGGGGGACATTGGC. The chain uses TRBV2 and TRBJ1-2, with a possible D match to TRBD1 (6 bases). The read comes to an end 3 residues before the CDR3 does, leaving the germline J gene to fill in the end. This CDR3 is built from 16 residues. V was clipped by 1 base and J by 7 bases, with 19 bases between them. Germline V CDR1 and CDR2: SNHLY, FYNNEI. The variable domain in full, completed from reference TRBV2 and TRBJ1-2, reads EPEVTQTPSHQVTQMGQEVILRCVPISNHLYFYWYRQILGQKVEFLVSFYNNEISEKSEIFDDQFSVERPDGSNFTLKIRSTKLEDSAMYFCASSEGLGRGDIGYTFGSGTRLTVV.

This clone was counted many times. The read terminates 3 residues before the CDR3 end, so the remaining end is supplied by the germline J gene. The chain combines TRBV9 with TRBJ2-4, with D unresolved. V was clipped by 0 bases and J by 2 bases, with 9 bases between them. The CDR3 sequence is 15 residues long. CDR1 is SGDLS and CDR2 is YYNGEE in the germline V gene. The DNA read from the CDR3 is TGTGCCAGCAGCGTAGGCGACAACCCCAAAAACATT. Translation gives CASSVGDNPKNI. The entire CDR3 sequence reads CASSVGDNPKNIQYF.

This clone was picked up many times. The CDR3 end is not reached by the read, which stops 3 residues before it; the germline J gene fills it in. The chain joins TRBV7-8 to TRBJ1-2, with a possible D match to TRBD1 (5 bases). Per the germline V gene, CDR1 is SGHVS and CDR2 is FQNEAQ. CDR3 length: 15 amino acids. V shed 0 bases and J shed 3 bases, with 11 bases lying between them. CDR3 residues: CASSLAQGEHYGYTF. Partial CDR3 DNA: TGTGCCAGCAGCTTAGCCCAGGGTGAGCACTATGGC.

In the case of this clone: Sequencing ends 3 residues short of the CDR3 end; the germline J gene provides the rest. The chain employs TRBV20-1 and TRBJ2-1, with TRBD2 as a possible D gene (7 bases). Between the trimmed V and J ends, which lost 7 bases and 6 bases, there was a span of 13 bases. The CDR3 has 12 amino acids. Germline V gene data show CDR1 as DFQATT and CDR2 as SNEGSKA (reference sequence). The CDR3 reads CSVTRGANEQFF. The part of the CDR3 DNA that was read is TGCAGTGTAACTCGGGGGGCCAATGAG.

This clone was seen at least ten times. The CDR3 end lies 3 residues beyond the end of the read and is filled in from the germline J gene. The chain recombines TRBV20-1 with TRBJ2-3, with 7 bases identical to TRBD1. The V segment lost 2 bases and the J segment 2 bases; nucleotides outside the gene matches: 19. Per germline, CDR1 DFQATT and CDR2 SNEGSKA (reference sequence). There are 19 residues in the CDR3. The sequenced CDR3 bases are TGCAGTGCTAGATCAAGACAGGGCCTCTATATACCCTCCACAGATACG. Protein sequence: CSARSRQGLYIPSTDT. Given in full, the CDR3 is CSARSRQGLYIPSTDTQYF.

Concerning this clone: The read is 3 residues too short to cover the CDR3 end, so that end is filled in from the germline J gene. V gene TRBV30 combines with J gene TRBJ1-2; D might be TRBD1 (6 bases). The CDR3 is made up of 12 amino acids. CDR1 and CDR2 from the germline V gene are GTSNPN and SVGIG (reference sequence). The CDR3 spells CAWSLQGRDYTF. The CDR3 DNA, read in part, is TGTGCCTGGAGTTTACAGGGCCGCGAC.

There are many counts of this clone. Compared with germline, one end of the junction differs, possibly owing to a read error. The sequenced fragment ends 3 residues before the CDR3 boundary, so the rest is inferred from the germline J gene. The V gene is TRBV4-2, the J gene TRBJ1-4; D possibly corresponds to TRBD1 (6 bases). Germline V gene data show CDR1 as LGHNA and CDR2 as YNFKEQ. This CDR3 spans 15 amino acids. The DNA read from the CDR3 is TGCGCCAGCAGCCAAGATTTCTGGGGGCGCGAAAAA. Translation gives CASSQDFWGREK. The CDR3, in full, reads CASSQDFWGREKLFF.

Ten or more counts support this clone. The sequenced fragment ends 3 residues before the CDR3 boundary, so the rest is inferred from the germline J gene. The V and J genes are TRBV5-6 and TRBJ2-7, with 7 positions matching TRBD1. Looked up from germline, CDR1 is SGHDT and CDR2 is YYEEEE. After removal of 6 bases from V and 5 bases from J, the junction contained 8 bases not matched to a gene. The length of the CDR3 is 13 residues. CDR3 loop: CASTERGLNEQYF. The sequenced part of the CDR3 DNA is TGTGCCAGCACCGAAAGGGGGCTCAACGAG.

This clone was counted many times. Sequencing ends 3 residues short of the CDR3 end; the germline J gene provides the rest. This specimen includes other DNA sequences encoding the same CDR3. This rearrangement joins TRBV7-2 to TRBJ2-7, with D possibly TRBD1 on 6 matching bases. The CDR3 is 14 amino acids. The germline V and J ends were trimmed by 6 bases and 1 base, with 13 bases remaining between them. Looked up from germline, CDR1 is SGHTA and CDR2 is FQGNSA. The part of the CDR3 DNA that was read is TGTGCCAGCAGTGAACAGGGAAGTTCCTACGAG. Protein sequence: CASSEQGSSYE. The complete CDR3 sequence is CASSEQGSSYEQYF.

This clone was seen many times. The read terminates 3 residues before the CDR3 end, so the remaining end is supplied by the germline J gene. The V call is TRBV12-3 or TRBV12-4, the J call TRBJ2-2; perhaps TRBD1 as D (6 bases). V gave up 10 bases and J gave up 1 base, with 16 bases separating them. The CDR3 contains 15 residues. CDR3 DNA, as far as it was read: TGTGCCACTCAATTGGGGGCTGTGAACACCGGGGAG. Amino acids: CATQLGAVNTGE. The entire CDR3 protein is CATQLGAVNTGELFF.

This clone appeared a few times. The read falls 3 residues short of the CDR3 end, and the missing part is taken from the germline J gene. V gene TRBV19 combines with J gene TRBJ2-7; TRBD2 is a possible D gene (6 bases). This CDR3 contains 12 residues. V lost 4 bases to trimming and J lost 4 bases, with 8 bases between them. The germline V gene has CDR1 LNHDA and CDR2 SQIVND (reference sequence). CDR3 bases read: TGTGCCAGTAGTACGGGGGATTACGAG. Its protein product is CASSTGDYE. The entire CDR3 reads CASSTGDYEQYF.

A remark on this clone: With the read ending 3 residues before the CDR3 end, the germline J gene is used to fill in that end. The chain uses TRBV5-1 and TRBJ1-6; D is possibly TRBD1 (5 bases). Germline V gives CDR1 SGHRS, CDR2 YFSETQ. The CDR3 has 15 amino acids. V shed 2 bases and J shed 0 bases, with 6 bases lying between them. The CDR3 is CASSLRGSYNSPLHF. The sequenced part of the CDR3 DNA is TGCGCCAGCAGCTTAAGGGGCTCCTATAATTCACCC.

This clone was recorded many times. The read ends 3 residues shy of where the CDR3 ends; the end is completed using the germline J gene. The chain couples TRBV4-2 to TRBJ2-7; 10 bases are shared with TRBD2. Looked up from germline, CDR1 is LGHNA and CDR2 is YNFKEQ. This CDR3 spans 17 amino acids. Germline trimming cut 0 bases from V and 4 bases from J; bases unmatched to any gene: 9. The CDR3 loop reads CASSQEFSTSGAYEQYF. The DNA read from the CDR3 is TGTGCCAGCAGCCAAGAATTTTCTACTAGCGGGGCTTACGAG.

This clone was observed a handful of times. The read gets to within 3 residues of the CDR3 end, and the germline J gene fills in the rest. V gene TRBV10-2 combines with J gene TRBJ2-2; TRBD1 matches 9 bases. The length of the CDR3 is 17 residues. Germline V lookup: CDR1 WSHSY, CDR2 SAAADI. V shed 3 bases, J shed 2 bases, and the junction held 7 bases outside the gene matches. This chain's CDR3 is CASSERGDRVNTGELFF. The part of the CDR3 DNA that was read is TGCGCCAGCAGTGAACGCGGGGACAGGGTAAACACCGGGGAG.

In its sample, this clone was seen many times. The sequenced part of the CDR3 DNA is TGTGCCAGCAGCTCCCTTTACCTAGCGGGGGGCACAGATACG. Residues: CASSSLYLAGGTDT. The whole CDR3 sequence reads CASSSLYLAGGTDTQYF. The rearrangement links TRBV13 to TRBJ2-3; 10 bases align to TRBD2. The sequence runs out 3 residues before the end of the CDR3; the remainder is reconstructed from the germline J gene. J lost 1 base, V lost 4 bases, and 8 bases had no gene match. Looked up from germline, CDR1 is PRHDT and CDR2 is FYEKMQ (reference sequence). CDR3 length equals 17 residues.

In the case of this clone: An end of the junction does not agree with germline; a read error may underlie this. The read gets to within 3 residues of the CDR3 end, and the germline J gene fills in the rest. The sample holds other DNA sequences that translate to the same CDR3. J is TRBJ1-3 and V is TRBV30, with TRBD1 matching 7 bases. The CDR3 has 16 residues. Germline V gene data show CDR1 as GTSNPN and CDR2 as SVGIG (reference sequence). The part of the CDR3 DNA that was read is TGTGCCTGGATGGGCCCGGGCAGGGGGGCTGGAAACACA. This translates into CAWMGPGRGAGNT. The CDR3 as a whole reads CAWMGPGRGAGNTIYF.

This clone occurred a few times. The DNA ends 3 residues before the CDR3 does, and the rest of the CDR3 is filled in from the germline J gene. This chain joins TRBV4-2 and TRBJ2-5; D not resolved. The CDR3 is 16 amino acids. V was shortened by 4 bases and J by 7 bases, with 22 bases between the two germline ends. Germline CDR1 reads LGHNA; CDR2 reads YNFKEQ. The CDR3 DNA, read in part, is TGTGCCAGCAGCCTCACCACCGACCCTCAGGTACGGACC. Translated, it gives CASSLTTDPQVRT. The CDR3, in full, reads CASSLTTDPQVRTQYF.

About this clone itself: Read coverage stops 3 residues before the CDR3 terminus; the germline J gene supplies the remainder. The rearrangement links TRBV27 to TRBJ2-7; 9 bases line up with TRBD1. From germline, CDR1 is MNHEY and CDR2 SMNVEV (reference sequence). After removal of 0 bases from V and 4 bases from J, the junction contained 10 bases not matched to a gene. The CDR3 runs to 17 residues. CDR3 DNA, as far as it was read: TGTGCCAGCAGTTTATCCCTCCGGGGACAGGGTATGTACGAG. This translates into CASSLSLRGQGMYE. The full CDR3 is CASSLSLRGQGMYEQYF.

There are many counts of this clone. The CDR3 extends 3 residues past the end of the read, so its final part is completed from the germline J gene. V usage is TRBV12-5 and J usage is TRBJ2-7; perhaps TRBD2 as D (5 bases). The V gene lost 2 bases and the J gene lost 6 bases, with 11 bases spanning the gap. Germline CDR1 is LGHNT and CDR2 is FRNRAP. This CDR3 has 13 residues. The covered CDR3 bases are TGTGCTAGTGGTTTGCGTGCGGGCCTCGAG. Its translation: CASGLRAGLE. From start to end, the CDR3 is CASGLRAGLEQYF.

This clone was counted many times. The read halts 3 residues ahead of the CDR3 end, with the missing end drawn from the germline J gene. The chain combines TRBV5-1 with TRBJ2-7, with D possibly matching TRBD2 (6 bases). Germline V gives CDR1 SGHRS, CDR2 YFSETQ. Trimming shortened V by 2 bases and J by 0 bases, and 15 bases separated the two germline ends. This CDR3 comprises 16 residues. The CDR3 loop reads CASSFSSGTSSYEQYF. The CDR3 DNA, read in part, is TGCGCCAGCAGCTTCTCTTCAGGGACTTCCTCCTACGAG.